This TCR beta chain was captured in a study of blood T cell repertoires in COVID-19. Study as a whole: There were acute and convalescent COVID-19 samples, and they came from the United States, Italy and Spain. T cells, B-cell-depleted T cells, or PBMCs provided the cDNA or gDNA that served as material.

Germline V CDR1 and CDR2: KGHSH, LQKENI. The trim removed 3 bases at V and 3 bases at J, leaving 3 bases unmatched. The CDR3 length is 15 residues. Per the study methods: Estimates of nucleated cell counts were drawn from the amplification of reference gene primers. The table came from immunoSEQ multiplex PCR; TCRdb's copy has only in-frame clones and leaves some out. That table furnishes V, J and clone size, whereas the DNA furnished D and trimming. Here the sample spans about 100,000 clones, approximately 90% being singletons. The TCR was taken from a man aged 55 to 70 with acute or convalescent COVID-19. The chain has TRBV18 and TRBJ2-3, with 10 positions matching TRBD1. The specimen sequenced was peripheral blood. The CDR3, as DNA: TGTGCCAGCTCACCGACAGGGGGCATAACAGATACGCAGTATTTT. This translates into CASSPTGGITDTQYF.